The 2 T cell receptor beta chains given below trace back to one sample, sequenced in a study of post-analysis software for immune sequencing data. General study points: Relative to controls, patients had 5 or 6 TRBV segments at higher frequency, with TRBV5-6, TRBV5-1 and TRBV20-1 among these.

Their target antigens are unknown. Presence of unique molecular identifiers characterized the TCR beta cDNA libraries. MiXCR, run by TCRdb on the PCR reads, gives a single entry per CDR3 protein. This sample yields 400,000 to 500,000 distinct CDR3 sequences, of which 30% to 45% are seen a single time; under 9% belongs to the top ten. The specimen sequenced was blood. The receptor source for this set is a girl aged 2 to 10 with multiple sclerosis.

The chain has TRBV29-1 and TRBJ2-1; 8 positions match TRBD1. After removal of 6 bases from V and 8 bases from J, the junction contained 15 bases not matched to a gene. The CDR3 contains 15 residues. Germline CDR1 is SQVTM and CDR2 is ANQGSEA. The CDR3 loop reads CSVLTVRTGWDEQFF. Here the CDR3 DNA reads TGCAGCGTGCTGACAGTCAGGACAGGGTGGGATGAGCAGTTCTTC.

This clonotype was seen more than once but under ten times. The rearrangement links TRBV28 to TRBJ2-6; D not resolved. The CDR3 has 17 amino acids. Germline CDR1 is MDHEN and CDR2 is SYDVKM. V was shortened by 4 bases and J by 0 bases, with 13 bases between the two germline ends. The CDR3 region is CASSSGSYPSGANVLTF. In nucleotides, the CDR3 is TGTGCCAGCAGTTCCGGGTCATACCCCTCTGGGGCCAACGTCCTGACTTTC. The variable domain in full, completed from reference TRBV28 and TRBJ2-6, reads DVKVTQSSRYLVKRTGEKVFLECVQDMDHENMFWYRQDPGLGLRLIYFSYDVKMKEKGDIPEGYSVSREKKERFSLILESASTNQTSMYLCASSSGSYPSGANVLTFGAGSRLTVL.